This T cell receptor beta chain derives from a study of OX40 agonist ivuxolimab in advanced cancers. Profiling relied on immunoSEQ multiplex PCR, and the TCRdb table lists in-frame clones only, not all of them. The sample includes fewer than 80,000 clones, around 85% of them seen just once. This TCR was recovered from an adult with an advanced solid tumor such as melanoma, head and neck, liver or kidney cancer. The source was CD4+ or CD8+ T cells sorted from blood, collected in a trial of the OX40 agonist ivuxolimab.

The chain's CDR3 is CASSSSLAGSSTDTQYF. The CDR3 nucleotides read TGTGCCAGCAGCTCGTCTCTAGCGGGGAGTAGCACAGATACGCAGTATTTT. The rearrangement joins TRBV5-5 to TRBJ2-3; 9 bases map to TRBD2. Germline-derived CDR1 and CDR2 are SGHKS and YYEKEE (reference sequence). V was clipped by 3 bases and J by 0 bases; unmatched bases: 8. This CDR3 has 17 residues.